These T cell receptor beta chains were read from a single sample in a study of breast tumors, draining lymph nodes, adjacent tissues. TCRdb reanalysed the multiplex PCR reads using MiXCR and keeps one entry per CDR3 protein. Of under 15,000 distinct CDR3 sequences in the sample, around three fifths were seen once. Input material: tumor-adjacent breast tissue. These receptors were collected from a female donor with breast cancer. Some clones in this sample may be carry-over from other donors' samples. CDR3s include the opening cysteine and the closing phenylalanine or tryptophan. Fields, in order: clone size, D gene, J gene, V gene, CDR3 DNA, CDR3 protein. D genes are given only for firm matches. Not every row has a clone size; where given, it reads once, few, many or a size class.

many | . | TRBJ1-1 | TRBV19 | TGTGCCAGTAGTATAGGGAGGGATCTTTCTGAAGCTTTCTTT | CASSIGRDLSEAFF
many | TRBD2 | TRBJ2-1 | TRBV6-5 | TGTGCCAGCAGTTACACCCCTTCTAGCGGGACATACAATGAGCAGTTCTTC | CASSYTPSSGTYNEQFF
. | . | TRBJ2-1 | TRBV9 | TGTGCCAGCAGCGCCGGGACGAGCTCCTACAATGAGCAGTTCTTC | CASSAGTSSYNEQFF
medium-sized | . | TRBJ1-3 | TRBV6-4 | TGTGCCAGCAGTGAGGGACTGGATCTAGGAAACACCATATATTTT | CASSEGLDLGNTIYF
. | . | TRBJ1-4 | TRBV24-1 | TGTGCCACCAGTGTCGAGGGGCCTGATGGAAAACTGTTTTTT | CATSVEGPDGKLFF
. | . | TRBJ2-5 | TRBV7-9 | TGTGCCAGCAGCTTCCTGCAAGAGACCCAGTACTTC | CASSFLQETQYF
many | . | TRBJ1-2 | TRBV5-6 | TGTGCCAGCAGCTTGGGGAAACAGGGCTACACCTTC | CASSLGKQGYTF
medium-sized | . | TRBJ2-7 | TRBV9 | TGTGCCAGCAGCGTAGCTGTGGGAGGCTACGAGCAGTACTTC | CASSVAVGGYEQYF
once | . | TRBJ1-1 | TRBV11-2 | TGTGCCAGCAGCTTATGGGACACTGAAGCTTTCTTT | CASSLWDTEAFF
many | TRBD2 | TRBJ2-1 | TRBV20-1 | TGCAGTGCTAGGAGGGGACTAGCGGGAGTCAATGAGCAGTTCTTC | CSARRGLAGVNEQFF
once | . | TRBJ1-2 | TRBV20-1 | TGCAGTGCTGGGGGATCTAACTATGGCTACACCTTC | CSAGGSNYGYTF
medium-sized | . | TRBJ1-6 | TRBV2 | TGTGCCAGCAGAGGGGACTATAATTCACCCCTCCACTTT | CASRGDYNSPLHF
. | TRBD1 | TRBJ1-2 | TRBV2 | TGTGCCAGCAGGGGGGGTCATGGACAGGAAAACTATGGCTACACCTTC | CASRGGHGQENYGYTF
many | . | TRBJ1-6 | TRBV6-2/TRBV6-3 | TGTGCCAGCAGTCCCGGGACTGTCATTAATTCACCCCTCCACTTT | CASSPGTVINSPLHF
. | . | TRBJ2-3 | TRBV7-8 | TGTGCCAGCAGCCCCCTCCAGGCAGAGACTAGCACAGATACGCAGTATTTT | CASSPLQAETSTDTQYF
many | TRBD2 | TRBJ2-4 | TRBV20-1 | TGCAGTGCTAGTGCCCGAAAACTAGCGGGGGAGAACATTCAGTACTTC | CSASARKLAGENIQYF
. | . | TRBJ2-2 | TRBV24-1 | TGTGCCACCAGACTAGCGAACACCGGGGAGCTGTTTTTT | CATRLANTGELFF
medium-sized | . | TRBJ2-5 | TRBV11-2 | TGTGCCAGCAGCTTAGATCTGGAGACCCAGTACTTC | CASSLDLETQYF
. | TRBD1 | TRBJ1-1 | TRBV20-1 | TGCAGTGCTAGGGGAAACAGGGGCCAGGACACTGAAGCTTTCTTT | CSARGNRGQDTEAFF
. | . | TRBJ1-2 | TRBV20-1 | TGCAGTGCTCGGGGACCTTCTAACTATGGCTACACCTTC | CSARGPSNYGYTF
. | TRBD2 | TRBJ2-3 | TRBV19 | TGTGCCAGTAGTATTAATAGCGGCGGGGGGGAGTTGACAGATACGCAGTATTTT | CASSINSGGGELTDTQYF
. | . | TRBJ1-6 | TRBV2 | TGTGCCAGCAGTGAAGCGCGCAGGAATAATTTCCCCCTCCCCTTT | CASSEARRNNFPLPF
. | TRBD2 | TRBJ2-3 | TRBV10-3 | TGTGCCATCAGTGCTGCTAGCGGGGGAGATACGCAGTATTTT | CAISAASGGDTQYF
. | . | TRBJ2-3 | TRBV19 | TGTGCCAGTAAAGTCGGGACGGCTAGCACAGATACGCAGTATTTT | CASKVGTASTDTQYF
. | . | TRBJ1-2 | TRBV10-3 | TGTGCCATCAGTGGGGTGTTTCTGGATGGCTACACCTTC | CAISGVFLDGYTF
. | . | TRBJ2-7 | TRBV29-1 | TGCAGCGGCACCGGGACACCGGGTAGCGAGCAGTACTTC | CSGTGTPGSEQYF
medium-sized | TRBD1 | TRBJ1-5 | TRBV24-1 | TGTGCCACCAGTGTCGACGGACAGGATCAGCCCCAGCATTTT | CATSVDGQDQPQHF
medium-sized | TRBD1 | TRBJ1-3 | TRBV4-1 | TGCGCCAGCAGCCAAGGAGAGGACAGGGGGCCAGGAAACACCATATATTTT | CASSQGEDRGPGNTIYF
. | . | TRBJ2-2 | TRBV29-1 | TGCAGCGTACCGCGGGGTTCGTACACCGGGGAGCTGTTTTTT | CSVPRGSYTGELFF
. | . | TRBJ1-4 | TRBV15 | TGTGCCACCGCCCCCACAGGGTCCGGGGAAAAACTGTTTTTT | CATAPTGSGEKLFF
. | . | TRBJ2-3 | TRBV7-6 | TGTGCTAGCAGCTTAGGAGGACCCGTCACCGGAGATACGCAGTATTTT | CASSLGGPVTGDTQYF
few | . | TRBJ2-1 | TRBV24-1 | TGTGCCACCAGTGATTCAACAGGACTTTACAATGAGCAGTTCTTC | CATSDSTGLYNEQFF
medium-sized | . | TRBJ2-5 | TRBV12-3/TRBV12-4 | TGTGCCAGCACCTTACGAGAGACCCAGTACTTC | CASTLRETQYF
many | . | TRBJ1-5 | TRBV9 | TGTGCCAGCAGCGTAGGGGGGCTCAATCAGCCCCAGCATTTT | CASSVGGLNQPQHF
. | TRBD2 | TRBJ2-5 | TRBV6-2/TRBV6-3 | TGTGCCAGCAGTCACTCGATACGACGGCGGGAGGGCCAGTACTTC | CASSHSIRRREGQYF
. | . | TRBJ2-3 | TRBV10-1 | TGCGCCAGCAGTAAAGAGATCACAGATACGCAGTATTTT | CASSKEITDTQYF
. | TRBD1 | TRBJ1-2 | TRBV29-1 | TGCAGCGTCCAGGGACAGGGGTGGAGGGGCTACACCTTC | CSVQGQGWRGYTF
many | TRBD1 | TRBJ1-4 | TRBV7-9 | TGTGCCAGCAGCTCCACCGGGACAGGGAATACCGAAAAACTGTTTTTT | CASSSTGTGNTEKLFF
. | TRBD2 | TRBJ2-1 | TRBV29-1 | TGCAGCGTTCATGGGACTAGCGGGGGTTACAATGAGCAGTTCTTC | CSVHGTSGGYNEQFF
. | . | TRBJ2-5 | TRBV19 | TGTGCCAGTAGCGCCAGAGAAGAGACCCAGTACTTC | CASSAREETQYF
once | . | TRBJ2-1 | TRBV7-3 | TGTGCCAGCAGCTACGCAGGGAATTTAGGTGAGCAGTTCTTC | CASSYAGNLGEQFF
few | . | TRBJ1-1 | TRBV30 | TGTGCCTGGAGTGGACAGCCAAACACTGAAGCTTTCTTT | CAWSGQPNTEAFF
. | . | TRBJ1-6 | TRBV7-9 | TGTGCCAGCAGGGGCGGAAATTCACCCCTCCACTTT | CASRGGNSPLHF
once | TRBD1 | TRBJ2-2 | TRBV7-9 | TGTGCCAGCAGCTCGAAGACAGGGGAAACCGGGGAGCTGTTTTTT | CASSSKTGETGELFF
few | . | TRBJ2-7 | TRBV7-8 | TGTGCTAGCAGCTTAGGTGCCTACGAGGCCTACGAGCAGTACTTC | CASSLGAYEAYEQYF
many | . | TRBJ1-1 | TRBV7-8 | TGTGCCAGCAGCATAGGACAACTCACTGAAGCTTTCTTT | CASSIGQLTEAFF
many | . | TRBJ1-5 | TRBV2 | TGTGCCAGCAGGGGAGACAGCAATCAGCCCCAGCATTTT | CASRGDSNQPQHF
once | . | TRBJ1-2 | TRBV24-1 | TGTGCCACCAGTGGTCCGGGCTCAGTTTATGGCTACACCTTC | CATSGPGSVYGYTF
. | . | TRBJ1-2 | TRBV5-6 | TGTGCCAGCAGCTTTGGTACAGGAGGAGGCTACACCTTC | CASSFGTGGGYTF
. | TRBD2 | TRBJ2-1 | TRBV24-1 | TGTGCCACCAGTGATCCCGGGACTAGCGGAGGACTAAACAATGAGCAGTTCTTC | CATSDPGTSGGLNNEQFF